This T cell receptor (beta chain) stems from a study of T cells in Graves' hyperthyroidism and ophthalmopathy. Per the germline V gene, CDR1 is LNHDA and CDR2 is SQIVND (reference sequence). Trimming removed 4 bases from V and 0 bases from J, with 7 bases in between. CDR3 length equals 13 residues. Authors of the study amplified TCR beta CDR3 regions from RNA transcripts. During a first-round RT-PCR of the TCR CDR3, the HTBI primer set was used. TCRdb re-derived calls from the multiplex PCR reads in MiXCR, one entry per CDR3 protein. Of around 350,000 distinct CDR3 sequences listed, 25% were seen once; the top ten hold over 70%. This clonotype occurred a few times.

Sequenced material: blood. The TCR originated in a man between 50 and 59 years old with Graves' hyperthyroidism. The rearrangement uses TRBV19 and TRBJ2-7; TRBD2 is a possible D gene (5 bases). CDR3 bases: TGTGCCAGTAGTAATGGACTCTCCTACGAGCAGTACTTC. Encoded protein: CASSNGLSYEQYF. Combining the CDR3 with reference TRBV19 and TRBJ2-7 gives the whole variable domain DGGITQSPKYLFRKEGQNVTLSCEQNLNHDAMYWYRQDPGQGLRLIYYSQIVNDFQKGDIAEGYSVSREKKESFPLTVTSAQKNPTAFYLCASSNGLSYEQYFGPGTRLTVT.